These 20 T cell receptor beta chains came from one sample sequenced in a study of T cells in narcolepsy. The repertoire was sequenced with immunoSEQ multiplex PCR; TCRdb's copy has only in-frame clones and lacks some. The sample includes over 40,000 clones, 88% of them seen just once. The material sequenced was CD45RA- memory CD4+ T cells from PBMCs. The receptors were sampled from a human donor with narcolepsy.

V is TRBV7-8 and J is TRBJ1-3, with D possibly TRBD1 on 5 matching bases. The germline gives CDR1 SGHVS, CDR2 FQNEAQ. The CDR3 contains 14 residues. Trimming removed 8 bases from V and 2 bases from J, with 13 bases in between. The DNA for the CDR3 is TGTGCCAGCTGCAGGGAAGCGACTGGAAACACCATATATTTT. It encodes CASCREATGNTIYF.

The chain is built from TRBV11-2 and TRBJ2-1, with a possible D match to TRBD2 (6 bases). The CDR3 consists of 14 residues. Trimming took off 5 bases at V and 6 bases at J, with 14 bases between the two ends. The V gene's germline CDR1 is SGHAT and CDR2 FQNNGV. CDR3 loop: CASSNGLLPNEQFF. The CDR3, as DNA: TGTGCCAGCAGCAACGGACTACTACCCAATGAGCAGTTCTTC.

J is TRBJ2-5 and V is TRBV4-2; 7 bases are a match to TRBD1. Germline V CDR1 and CDR2: LGHNA, YNFKEQ. V lost 5 bases, J lost 5 bases, and 11 bases stayed unmatched. The length of the CDR3 is 15 residues. The CDR3 DNA is TGTGCCAGCAGCACCCATGAGGGGGCGAGGGAGACCCAGTACTTC. Encoded protein: CASSTHEGARETQYF.

The genes are TRBV10-3 and TRBJ1-2; D possibly corresponds to TRBD1 (6 bases). V lost 4 bases and J lost 4, with 22 bases in between. This CDR3 is built from 17 residues. The germline V gene encodes CDR1 ENHRY and CDR2 SYGVKD. CDR3 protein: CAISGSQGKGLGYGYTF. The DNA of the CDR3 is TGTGCCATCAGTGGGTCCCAGGGGAAAGGACTAGGCTATGGCTACACCTTC.

This chain uses TRBV7-2 with TRBJ2-3, with 7 bases identical to TRBD2. CDR3 length: 15 amino acids. Per the germline V gene, CDR1 is SGHTA and CDR2 is FQGNSA. The junction had 3 bases not matched to a gene; V was cut back by 1 base and J by 2 bases. In DNA form, the CDR3 reads TGTGCCAGCAGCTTAGGGGACTACTACACAGATACGCAGTATTTT. It yields the protein CASSLGDYYTDTQYF.

This chain links TRBV9 with TRBJ2-2; D not resolved. With 0 bases removed from V and 6 bases from J, the gap between germline ends came to 9 bases. The CDR3 loop spans 14 amino acids. Germline assignment: CDR1 SGDLS and CDR2 YYNGEE. CDR3 residues: CASSVGPEAGELFF. The CDR3 nucleotides read TGTGCCAGCAGCGTAGGACCTGAGGCCGGGGAGCTGTTTTTT.

V and J are TRBV19 and TRBJ2-4; 7 nucleotides align to TRBD1. CDR3 length: 13 residues. V lost 8 bases, J lost 5 bases, and 6 bases stayed unmatched. The V gene's germline CDR1 is LNHDA and CDR2 SQIVND (reference sequence). The DNA for the CDR3 is TGTGCCAGTTCAGAGGGGGCTCAAAACATTCAGTACTTC. Translation gives CASSEGAQNIQYF.

This chain uses TRBV28 with TRBJ1-5, with unresolved D. The germline V gene has CDR1 MDHEN and CDR2 SYDVKM. Trimming stripped 4 bases from V and 1 base from J, with 8 bases between. The CDR3 covers 14 residues. The CDR3 region is CASSSGGSNQPQHF. In nucleotides, the CDR3 is TGTGCCAGCAGTTCGGGAGGGAGCAATCAGCCCCAGCATTTT. The full variable domain, with the rest looked up from reference TRBV28 and TRBJ1-5, is DVKVTQSSRYLVKRTGEKVFLECVQDMDHENMFWYRQDPGLGLRLIYFSYDVKMKEKGDIPEGYSVSREKKERFSLILESASTNQTSMYLCASSSGGSNQPQHFGDGTRLSIL.

The chain uses TRBV27 and TRBJ2-3, with TRBD1 as a possible D gene (6 bases). V dropped 6 bases and J dropped 2 bases, with 15 bases sitting between them. CDR1 and CDR2 (germline): MNHEY, SMNVEV (reference sequence). The CDR3 runs 15 residues. CDR3 DNA sequence: TGTGCCAGCAGCCGTAAGGGGGTGGACACAGATACGCAGTATTTT. Translation: CASSRKGVDTDTQYF.

The V call is TRBV15, the J call TRBJ2-5; maybe TRBD1 (5 bases). CDR3 size: 14 residues. V lost 0 bases and J lost 3, with 8 bases in between. Germline assignment: CDR1 LNHNV and CDR2 YYDKDF (reference sequence). This CDR3 reads CATSRDQGEETQYF. The CDR3 nucleotides read TGTGCCACCAGCAGAGATCAGGGCGAAGAGACCCAGTACTTC.

This chain connects TRBV14 to TRBJ1-1, with unresolved D. Germline V gives CDR1 SGHDN, CDR2 FVKESK. The V end was cut by 2 bases, the J end by 0 bases, with 10 bases between. The CDR3 spans 15 residues. The CDR3 DNA reads TGTGCCAGCAGCCAATATCGGAGCTTGAACACTGAAGCTTTCTTT. Translating gives CASSQYRSLNTEAFF. Combining the CDR3 with reference TRBV14 and TRBJ1-1 gives the whole variable domain EAGVTQFPSHSVIEKGQTVTLRCDPISGHDNLYWYRRVMGKEIKFLLHFVKESKQDESGMPNNRFLAERTGGTYSTLKVQPAELEDSGVYFCASSQYRSLNTEAFFGQGTRLTVV.

V is TRBV18 and J is TRBJ2-2, with TRBD2 as a possible D gene (6 bases). V lost 3 bases and J lost 1, with 12 bases in between. The CDR3 is made up of 16 amino acids. In germline, CDR1 is KGHSH, CDR2 LQKENI. CDR3 sequence: CASSPGSTRNTGELFF. The CDR3 coding sequence is TGTGCCAGCTCACCGGGCTCGACTAGGAACACCGGGGAGCTGTTTTTT.

CDR3 in amino acids: CASSPGGRHYGNQPQHF. CDR3 in DNA: TGTGCCAGCTCACCTGGGGGACGGCATTATGGCAATCAGCCCCAGCATTTT. The V call is TRBV18, the J call TRBJ1-5; D possibly corresponds to TRBD1 (5 bases). Trimming took 3 bases from V and 2 from J, leaving 17 bases between them. Germline V gene lookup returns CDR1 KGHSH and CDR2 LQKENI. The CDR3 has 17 residues. The whole variable domain, filled in from reference TRBV18 and TRBJ1-5, reads NAGVMQNPRHLVRRRGQEARLRCSPMKGHSHVYWYRQLPEEGLKFMVYLQKENIIDESGMPKERFSAEFPKEGPSILRIQQVVRGDSAAYFCASSPGGRHYGNQPQHFGDGTRLSIL.

The chain recombines TRBV5-1 with TRBJ2-5, with no clear D. The CDR3 is 11 amino acids. Deletions cut 4 bases from V and 1 base from J, with 2 bases between. Looked up from germline, CDR1 is SGHRS and CDR2 is YFSETQ. The CDR3 coding sequence is TGCGCCAGCAGCGGCCAAGAGACCCAGTACTTC. Its protein is CASSGQETQYF.

The chain is built from TRBV23-1 and TRBJ2-4, with 8 bases aligning to TRBD1. TRBV23-1 is an ORF, and what it does is uncertain. V gave up 3 bases and J gave up 2 bases; unmatched junction bases: 9. This CDR3 spans 17 amino acids. The CDR3 nucleotides are TGCGCCAGCAGTCACGTCAGGGGGCGCGGGTCCAAAAACATTCAGTACTTC. It is translated as CASSHVRGRGSKNIQYF.

The V and J genes are TRBV9 and TRBJ1-5, with D tentatively TRBD1 (6 bases). Trimming cost V 7 bases and J 0 bases, with 17 bases left between them. The germline gives CDR1 SGDLS, CDR2 YYNGEE. This CDR3 has 16 residues. The CDR3 bases are TGTGCCAGCCCACGCCCTAAACAGGGTAGCAATCAGCCCCAGCATTTT. This gives the protein CASPRPKQGSNQPQHF.

This clone was picked up one time. This CDR3 reads CASSESGGQGSEKLFF. The CDR3 coding sequence is TGTGCCAGCAGTGAGTCGGGAGGGCAGGGAAGCGAAAAACTGTTTTTT. The V call is TRBV2, the J call TRBJ1-4, with D perhaps matching TRBD1 (5 bases). Trimming stripped 3 bases from V and 8 bases from J, with 19 bases between. This CDR3 is 16 amino acids long. Per the germline V gene, CDR1 is SNHLY and CDR2 is FYNNEI.

The chain is built from TRBV4-2 and TRBJ2-1; D is unclear. The CDR3 sequence is 13 residues long. V lost 1 base and J lost 10, with 11 bases in between. Per germline, CDR1 LGHNA and CDR2 YNFKEQ. The CDR3, as DNA: TGTGCCAGCAGCCAAGTGGTCGCTCGGGAGCAGTTCTTC. Translation gives CASSQVVAREQFF.

The chain links TRBV28 to TRBJ2-6, with D hard to call. The V gene lost 3 bases and the J gene lost 0 bases, with 6 bases spanning the gap. Germline CDR1 and CDR2: MDHEN and SYDVKM. The CDR3 is made up of 15 amino acids. The CDR3 is CASSFVRSGANVLTF. CDR3 coding DNA: TGTGCCAGCAGTTTCGTCCGCTCTGGGGCCAACGTCCTGACTTTC. Drawing the rest from reference TRBV28 and TRBJ2-6, the complete variable domain is DVKVTQSSRYLVKRTGEKVFLECVQDMDHENMFWYRQDPGLGLRLIYFSYDVKMKEKGDIPEGYSVSREKKERFSLILESASTNQTSMYLCASSFVRSGANVLTFGAGSRLTVL.

The J gene is TRBJ1-1, the V gene TRBV6-1; TRBD1 agrees at 7 bases. In germline, CDR1 is MNHNS, CDR2 SASEGT. The ends lost 6 bases at V and 8 bases at J; junction bases unmatched: 9. The CDR3 consists of 13 residues. The CDR3 loop reads CASRKGGLPEAFF. The CDR3 region has the DNA TGTGCCAGCAGAAAAGGGGGCTTACCCGAAGCTTTCTTT.